These 28 T cell receptor beta chains were sequenced from one sample in a study of blood T cell repertoires in COVID-19. Libraries were prepared by immunoSEQ multiplex PCR; TCRdb keeps only in-frame clonotypes and omits some of them. The table records a few hundred thousand clones, approximately 86% of them present only once. Sequenced input: PBMCs or T cells enriched from blood (not recorded which). Receptor source: a woman aged 40 to 50 with acute COVID-19.

The chain employs TRBV7-2 and TRBJ2-5, with D possibly matching TRBD2 (5 bases). This CDR3 region has 15 residues. Trimming removed 5 bases from V and 7 bases from J, with 20 bases in between. The germline gives CDR1 SGHTA, CDR2 FQGNSA. The chain's CDR3 is CASSRGGRAEMTQYF. The CDR3 nucleotides read TGTGCCAGCAGCCGCGGCGGGCGGGCGGAAATGACCCAGTACTTC.

This clone has just a few counts. The chain links TRBV14 to TRBJ1-5; D not certain. From germline, CDR1 is SGHDN and CDR2 FVKESK. Deletions cut 5 bases from V and 0 bases from J, with 5 bases between. The CDR3 totals 13 residues. Written as DNA, the CDR3 is TGTGCCAGCAGCTACTATAGCAATCAGCCCCAGCATTTT. As protein: CASSYYSNQPQHF.

This clone has a handful of counts. The J gene is TRBJ1-1, the V gene TRBV6-5; maybe TRBD1 (6 bases). In germline, CDR1 is MNHEY, CDR2 SVGAGI. V lost 6 bases and J 6 bases, leaving 11 bases between the germline ends. The CDR3 sequence is 12 residues long. The CDR3, as DNA: TGTGCCAGCAGACAGGGTGGGTCTGAAGCTTTCTTT. It translates to CASRQGGSEAFF.

J is TRBJ1-5 and V is TRBV5-1; D might be TRBD1 (6 bases). The V gene's germline CDR1 is SGHRS and CDR2 YFSETQ. The CDR3 is made up of 14 amino acids. The V and J ends lost 0 bases and 7 bases respectively, with 11 bases between them. Here the CDR3 reads CASSLEQGRQPQHF. The CDR3 nucleotides read TGCGCCAGCAGCTTGGAACAGGGCCGCCAGCCCCAGCATTTT. The whole variable domain, filled in from reference TRBV5-1 and TRBJ1-5, reads KAGVTQTPRYLIKTRGQQVTLSCSPISGHRSVSWYQQTPGQGLQFLFEYFSETQRNKGNFPGRFSGRQFSNSRSEMNVSTLELGDSALYLCASSLEQGRQPQHFGDGTRLSIL.

This clone is a singleton in its sample. V is TRBV2 and J is TRBJ2-7, with 9 bases identical to TRBD1. The CDR3 loop spans 13 amino acids. Looked up from germline, CDR1 is SNHLY and CDR2 is FYNNEI. V shed 7 bases and J 3 bases; nucleotides not matched to a gene: 4. This CDR3 reads CASIMDRGYEQYF. The CDR3 region has the DNA TGTGCCAGCATTATGGACAGGGGCTACGAGCAGTACTTC.

The chain uses TRBV28 and TRBJ1-5; D remains unclear. With 4 bases removed from V and 6 bases from J, the gap between germline ends came to 13 bases. Germline CDR1 reads MDHEN; CDR2 reads SYDVKM. The CDR3 is made up of 14 amino acids. CDR3 nucleotide sequence: TGTGCCAGCAGTTCCCTGCGGTTTTCTCAGCCCCAGCATTTT. It translates to CASSSLRFSQPQHF.

This clone was seen at least ten times. The V call is TRBV28, the J call TRBJ2-5; 8 positions match TRBD1. The CDR3 has 12 amino acids. Trimming took 8 bases from V and 5 from J; bases not matched to a gene: 4. Germline assignment: CDR1 MDHEN and CDR2 SYDVKM. The CDR3 nucleotides are TGTGCCAGCGGACAGGGCGGCGAGACCCAGTACTTC. Translating gives CASGQGGETQYF. The full variable domain, its missing parts supplied by reference TRBV28 and TRBJ2-5, is DVKVTQSSRYLVKRTGEKVFLECVQDMDHENMFWYRQDPGLGLRLIYFSYDVKMKEKGDIPEGYSVSREKKERFSLILESASTNQTSMYLCASGQGGETQYFGPGTRLLVL.

The sample holds a few counts of this clone. The chain uses TRBV18 and TRBJ2-2, with 7 bases fitting TRBD1. The CDR3 has 15 amino acids. Unmatched junction bases numbered 6, after V lost 5 bases and J lost 3 bases. Germline CDR1 is KGHSH and CDR2 is LQKENI. The CDR3: CASSTGTADTGELFF. As DNA, the CDR3 is TGTGCCAGCTCAACCGGGACAGCGGACACCGGGGAGCTGTTTTTT.

This chain connects TRBV28 to TRBJ1-2, with TRBD1 matching 11 bases. Germline V gives CDR1 MDHEN, CDR2 SYDVKM. V shed 2 bases, J shed 8 bases, and the junction held 7 bases outside the gene matches. The CDR3 is made up of 15 amino acids. The DNA for the CDR3 is TGTGCCAGCAGTTTAGGAGGACAGGGGGCAGAGGGCTACACCTTC. Its translation: CASSLGGQGAEGYTF.

The chain combines TRBV6-5 with TRBJ1-2; 7 nucleotides align to TRBD1. CDR3 length: 13 residues. The V gene end was trimmed by 11 bases and the J gene end by 5 bases; junction bases not matched to a gene: 11. Germline CDR1 reads MNHEY; CDR2 reads SVGAGI. The DNA for the CDR3 is TGTGCCTCCGCTCGCGGGACAGAGTATGGCTACACCTTC. This encodes CASARGTEYGYTF.

This clone occurred once. The chain employs TRBV28 and TRBJ1-1, with 10 bases matching TRBD1. V dropped 7 bases and J dropped 6; count of bases not matched to a gene: 5. Germline V gene sequence: CDR1 MDHEN, CDR2 SYDVKM. This CDR3 is 13 amino acids long. CDR3 protein: CASKGTGVAEAFF. CDR3 DNA sequence: TGTGCCAGCAAAGGGACAGGGGTCGCTGAAGCTTTCTTT. Complete variable domain (other parts from reference TRBV28 and TRBJ1-1): DVKVTQSSRYLVKRTGEKVFLECVQDMDHENMFWYRQDPGLGLRLIYFSYDVKMKEKGDIPEGYSVSREKKERFSLILESASTNQTSMYLCASKGTGVAEAFFGQGTRLTVV.

This chain links TRBV30 with TRBJ1-2; 9 positions match TRBD1. The germline CDR1 and CDR2 sequences are GTSNPN and SVGIG (reference sequence). The CDR3 runs to 16 residues. The trim removed 2 bases at V and 8 bases at J, leaving 15 bases unmatched. CDR3 bases: TGTGCCTGGAGTTACCGGTCGGGACAGGGTACGCGAGGCTACACCTTC. This translates into CAWSYRSGQGTRGYTF.

The CDR3 DNA follows: TGTGCCAGCAGCACCCTTCCAGGGGCGCGTACTGAAGCTTTCTTT. This encodes CASSTLPGARTEAFF. The V and J genes are TRBV7-2 and TRBJ1-1, with a possible D match to TRBD1 (6 bases). Germline loops: CDR1 SGHTA, CDR2 FQGNSA. Trimming removed 5 bases at V and 5 bases at J, with 18 bases between. The CDR3 totals 15 residues.

The chain is built from TRBV29-1 and TRBJ2-2; 7 nucleotides agree with TRBD1. Germline V gene lookup returns CDR1 SQVTM and CDR2 ANQGSEA. The CDR3 is 14 residues long. J was trimmed by 3 bases and V by 4 bases; bases with no gene match: 5. The CDR3 region has the DNA TGCAGCGTTGGACAGGGTGGGGACACCGGGGAGCTGTTTTTT. Amino acids: CSVGQGGDTGELFF.

V is TRBV20-1 and J is TRBJ1-2; D uncertain. The CDR3 runs to 11 residues. CDR1 and CDR2 from the germline V gene are DFQATT and SNEGSKA (reference sequence). V lost 4 bases and J 2 bases, leaving 5 bases between the germline ends. As DNA, the CDR3 is TGCAGTGCTAACATCAACTATGGCTACACCTTC. Its translation is CSANINYGYTF.

The V and J genes are TRBV27 and TRBJ1-2; the D gene is possibly TRBD1 (5 bases). Germline V gives CDR1 MNHEY, CDR2 SMNVEV (reference sequence). CDR3 size: 16 residues. Between the trimmed V and J ends, which lost 1 base and 2 bases, there was a span of 14 bases. In DNA, the CDR3 is TGTGCCAGCAGTTTATTCGGGGGACGTGTGAACTATGGCTACACCTTC. Protein product: CASSLFGGRVNYGYTF.

The chain joins TRBV18 to TRBJ2-1, with D uncertain. V shed 6 bases and J shed 0 bases, with 12 bases lying between them. The CDR3 has 15 amino acids. CDR1 and CDR2 from the germline V gene are KGHSH and LQKENI. The CDR3 is CASSQGRSSYNEQFF. The CDR3 coding sequence is TGTGCCAGCTCCCAAGGTCGGAGCTCCTACAATGAGCAGTTCTTC.

The chain joins TRBV19 to TRBJ2-1; the D gene is possibly TRBD1 (6 bases). The CDR3 covers 14 residues. Germline V CDR1 and CDR2: LNHDA, SQIVND (reference sequence). Trimming cost V 6 bases and J 9 bases, with 18 bases left between them. This chain's CDR3 is CASRTWDNLGEQFF. In nucleotides, the CDR3 is TGTGCCAGTAGGACCTGGGACAATCTAGGTGAGCAGTTCTTC.

V usage is TRBV7-2 and J usage is TRBJ2-3; TRBD2 aligns across 8 bases. CDR3 length: 12 amino acids. CDR1 SGHTA and CDR2 FQGNSA come from the germline V gene. The junction had 3 bases not matched to a gene; V was cut back by 3 bases and J by 10 bases. The CDR3 DNA reads as TGTGCCAGCAGCTTCGGCGGGAGGTCGCAGTATTTT. It codes for CASSFGGRSQYF.

The chain recombines TRBV18 with TRBJ2-3; a weak D match, TRBD1 (6 bases). Trimming took 3 bases from V and 2 from J, leaving 9 bases between them. The germline gives CDR1 KGHSH, CDR2 LQKENI. The CDR3 extends over 14 amino acids. The CDR3: CASSPDRNTDTQYF. Written as DNA, the CDR3 is TGTGCCAGCTCACCCGACAGGAACACAGATACGCAGTATTTT.

This clone occurred a few times. The rearrangement links TRBV21-1 to TRBJ2-1; the D call of TRBD2 is as the table states it, not checked on the DNA. TRBV21-1 is flagged as a pseudogene. The CDR3 contains 16 residues. CDR3 region: CASSPAVAGDFGEQFF. The DNA of the CDR3 is TGTGCCAGCAGCCCCGCGGTAGCGGGAGATTTTGGTGAGCAGTTCTTC.

This clone was detected a few times. The rearrangement uses TRBV4-3 and TRBJ1-2, with a possible D match to TRBD1 (6 bases). This CDR3 contains 17 residues. The V gene lost 0 bases and the J gene lost 2 bases, with 16 bases spanning the gap. From germline, CDR1 is LGHNA and CDR2 YSLEER. As DNA, the CDR3 is TGCGCCAGCAGCCAAGATATATGGCAGGGGCGCAACTATGGCTACACCTTC. Its translation is CASSQDIWQGRNYGYTF.

The DNA for the CDR3 is TGTGCCACCAGTGATAGGCGGGGGACCCCCTCGGGCGAGCAGTTCTTC. This encodes CATSDRRGTPSGEQFF. This chain links TRBV24-1 with TRBJ2-1; 7 bases line up with TRBD2. With V trimmed by 3 bases and J by 10 bases, 14 bases remained unmatched. CDR1 and CDR2 (germline): KGHDR, SFDVKD. The CDR3 sequence is 16 residues long.

The chain uses TRBV7-9 and TRBJ1-3; no clear D gene. V lost 5 bases and J 4 bases, leaving 6 bases between the germline ends. Germline loops: CDR1 SEHNR, CDR2 FQNEAQ (reference sequence). The CDR3 runs to 12 residues. CDR3 in DNA: TGTGCCAGCAGCCCACAGGGAAACACCATATATTTT. Translation: CASSPQGNTIYF.

This chain joins TRBV3-1 (or the pseudogene TRBV3-2) and TRBJ1-2; D gene ambiguous. Germline CDR1 and CDR2: LGHDT and YNNKEL (reference sequence). Trimming cost V 1 base and J 5 bases, with 5 bases left between them. This CDR3 region has 12 residues. CDR3 loop: CASSQAIYGYTF. The CDR3, as DNA: TGTGCCAGCAGCCAAGCAATTTATGGCTACACCTTC.

J is TRBJ2-5 and V is TRBV11-2, with unresolved D. The CDR3 sequence is 14 residues long. Germline CDR1 is SGHAT and CDR2 is FQNNGV. Deletions cut 0 bases from V and 5 bases from J, with 10 bases between. CDR3 nucleotides: TGTGCCAGCAGCTTAGATCTGACATTCGAGACCCAGTACTTC. Translating it yields CASSLDLTFETQYF.

This chain connects TRBV5-6 to TRBJ2-1; 9 bases match TRBD2. Germline V gene lookup returns CDR1 SGHDT and CDR2 YYEEEE. This CDR3 has 18 residues. The V segment lost 4 bases and the J segment 5 bases; nucleotides outside the gene matches: 16. The CDR3 DNA sequence: TGTGCCAGCAGCGCTCAGCCCTTCTTACTAGCGGGCCACAATGAGCAGTTCTTC. Translation: CASSAQPFLLAGHNEQFF.

CDR3 bases: TGCGCCAGCAGCTTGTCTCTAGCGGCTAGCACAGATACGCAGTATTTT. Translation: CASSLSLAASTDTQYF. The rearrangement uses TRBV5-1 and TRBJ2-3, with 7 bases identical to TRBD2. Trimming cost V 1 base and J 0 bases; bases outside gene matches: 5. The CDR3 covers 16 residues. Germline CDR1 reads SGHRS; CDR2 reads YFSETQ.